These 2 T cell receptor beta chains came from one sample sequenced in a study. TCRdb ran MiXCR on the 5' RACE reads and lists one entry per CDR3 protein. The data hold about 40,000 distinct CDR3 sequences, with 18% observed a single time. The sequenced sample was naive CD4+ T cells sorted from a lymph node. Subset: naive CD4+ T cells, CD4+CD45RA+CD25-. Receptors were obtained from a female donor with breast cancer.

This clonotype was picked up many times. V and J are TRBV7-2 and TRBJ2-3, with 9 bases that match TRBD1. The CDR3 extends over 13 amino acids. CDR1 SGHTA and CDR2 FQGNSA come from the germline V gene. V gave up 2 bases and J gave up 9 bases; unmatched junction bases: 3. CDR3 loop: CASSLPGQGTQYF. CDR3 in DNA: TGTGCCAGCAGCTTACCGGGACAGGGAACGCAGTATTTT.

This clonotype was recorded at least ten times. V gene TRBV7-2 combines with J gene TRBJ2-7; 9 bases fit TRBD1. V trimming: 1 base; J trimming: 0 bases; junction bases outside the gene matches: 4. The CDR3 sequence is 16 residues long. Per germline, CDR1 SGHTA and CDR2 FQGNSA. CDR3 DNA: TGTGCCAGCAGCTTAGGTACAGGGGGCGTCTCCTACGAGCAGTACTTC. It translates to CASSLGTGGVSYEQYF.